One sample yielded the 4 T cell receptor beta chains listed below, sequenced in a study of T cells after yellow fever vaccination. TCRdb fed the 5' RACE reads into MiXCR, producing one record per CDR3 protein. The sample has about 300,000 distinct CDR3 sequences; around 6.8% are singletons. Sequencing used PBMCs, obtained 35 to 50 days after the first yellow fever vaccination. These receptors originate from a man between 18 and 29 years old who received the YFV17D yellow fever vaccine.

This clonotype appeared many times. The V gene is TRBV5-1, the J gene TRBJ2-2; the D is unclear. This CDR3 spans 11 amino acids. CDR1 is SGHRS and CDR2 is YFSETQ in the germline V gene. V was pared by 3 bases and J by 7 bases, with 4 bases between. CDR3 coding DNA: TGCGCCAGCAGCTCGGGCGGGGAGCTGTTTTTT. Translating it yields CASSSGGELFF.

This clonotype came up a few times. The chain joins TRBV9 to TRBJ2-3; TRBD2 is a possible D gene (6 bases). The germline V gene has CDR1 SGDLS and CDR2 YYNGEE. V lost 2 bases, J lost 2 bases, and 12 bases lay in between. The CDR3 loop spans 15 amino acids. Here the CDR3 DNA reads TGTGCCAGCAGCGTCGGCGGGACGCTCACAGATACGCAGTATTTT. This translates into CASSVGGTLTDTQYF.

This clonotype turned up a few times. V and J are TRBV20-1 and TRBJ2-3; TRBD2 might be the D (5 bases). V was trimmed by 5 bases and J by 4 bases, leaving 19 bases between them. Germline assignment: CDR1 DFQATT and CDR2 SNEGSKA (reference sequence). CDR3 size: 15 residues. This chain's CDR3 is CSAPDYRALADTQYF. CDR3 coding DNA: TGCAGTGCTCCCGACTACCGAGCACTCGCAGATACGCAGTATTTT.

This clonotype was seen a handful of times. The chain links TRBV6-5 to TRBJ2-3; 9 nucleotides align to TRBD2. This CDR3 contains 16 residues. CDR1 is MNHEY, CDR2 SVGAGI, per germline. Germline trimming cut 0 bases from V and 1 base from J; bases unmatched to any gene: 2. DNA for the CDR3: TGTGCCAGCAGTTACTCCCAGCGGGGGGGCACAGATACGCAGTATTTT. As protein: CASSYSQRGGTDTQYF.